This T cell receptor (beta chain) was captured in a study of CD8 T cells in Susac syndrome. With 3 bases removed from V and 5 bases from J, the gap between germline ends came to 11 bases. Germline V gives CDR1 MDHEN, CDR2 SYDVKM. This CDR3 comprises 13 residues. Reverse transcription of about 0.45 to 1 ug RNA was performed with random hexamers. immunoSEQ multiplex PCR amplified TCR beta CDR3 across 54 Vbeta, 13 Jbeta. MiXCR was run by TCRdb on the immunoSEQ multiplex PCR reads, yielding one entry per CDR3 protein. The sample has 130,000 or so distinct CDR3 sequences, under 95% seen once; the top ten hold over 0.2%.

The clonotype comes from a human donor with multiple sclerosis. The V gene is TRBV28, the J gene TRBJ2-7; D is uncertain. Specimen: CD8+ T cells from PBMCs. CDR3 DNA sequence: TGTGCCAGCAGTTTCTCCATTATCAACGAGCAGTACTTC. Translation: CASSFSIINEQYF.